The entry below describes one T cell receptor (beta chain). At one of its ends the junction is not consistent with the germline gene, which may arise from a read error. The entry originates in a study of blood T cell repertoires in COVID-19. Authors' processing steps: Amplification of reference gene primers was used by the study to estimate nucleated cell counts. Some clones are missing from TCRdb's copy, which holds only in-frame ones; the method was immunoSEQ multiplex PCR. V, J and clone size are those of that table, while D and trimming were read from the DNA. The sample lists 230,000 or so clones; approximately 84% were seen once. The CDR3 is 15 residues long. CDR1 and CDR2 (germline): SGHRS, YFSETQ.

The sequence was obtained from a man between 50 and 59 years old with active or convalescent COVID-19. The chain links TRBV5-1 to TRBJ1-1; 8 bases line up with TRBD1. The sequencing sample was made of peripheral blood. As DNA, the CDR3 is TGCGCCAGCAGTTTGGATAACAGGGGGACGACTGAAGCTTTCTTT. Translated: CASSLDNRGTTEAFF. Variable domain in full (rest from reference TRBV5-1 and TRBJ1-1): KAGVTQTPRYLIKTRGQQVTLSCSPISGHRSVSWYQQTPGQGLQFLFEYFSETQRNKGNFPGRFSGRQFSNSRSEMNVSTLELGDSALYLCASSLDNRGTTEAFFGQGTRLTVV.